The clone carrying this T cell receptor beta chain came up a few times. CDR1 is MNHEY and CDR2 is SMNVEV in the germline V gene (reference sequence). The CDR3 loop spans 15 amino acids. V shed 2 bases and J shed 4 bases, with 9 bases lying between them. In the authors' methods: Amplification of reference gene primers was used by the study to estimate nucleated cell counts. The assay was immunoSEQ multiplex PCR, and TCRdb's table has in-frame clones only and misses some. The V and J calls and the clone size are those of that table, but D and trimming were determined from the DNA. This sample has approximately 110,000 clones, with roughly 71% found just once. The data are from a study of blood T cell repertoires in COVID-19. Across the study: The United States, Italy and Spain provided the acute and convalescent COVID-19 samples. T cells, B-cell-depleted T cells, or PBMCs supplied cDNA or gDNA.

The rearrangement links TRBV27 to TRBJ2-6; D is perhaps TRBD1 (6 bases). This sequence originates from an elderly man with acute or convalescent COVID-19. The sample was peripheral blood. The CDR3: CASSLTGIGANVLTF. For the CDR3, the DNA is TGTGCCAGCAGTTTAACAGGGATCGGGGCCAACGTCCTGACTTTC.